This TCR beta chain stems from a study of T-cell memory formation after mild COVID-19. Study at large: Largely, the TCR clusters proved donor specific.

One entry per CDR3 protein, called by TCRdb with MiXCR from the 5' RACE reads. The data hold under 300,000 distinct CDR3 sequences, with more than 15% observed a single time. Germline V gives CDR1 SGHNT, CDR2 YYREEE (reference sequence). This CDR3 spans 14 amino acids. V was trimmed by 2 bases and J by 5 bases, leaving 12 bases between them. The chain is built from TRBV5-4 and TRBJ2-3; possibly TRBD1 for D (6 bases). The source is a man aged 18 to 30 who had mild COVID-19 (a few samples of this study predate the infection). Cell type and time point are not known. The sequencing input was PBMCs or a T cell subset sorted from them (not recorded which). Written as DNA, the CDR3 is TGTGCCAGCAGCTTCACAGGGATTCAAGATACGCAGTATTTT. Amino acids: CASSFTGIQDTQYF.